Listed below are T cell receptor beta chains from one sample, sequenced in a study of CD8 T cells in Susac syndrome. TCRdb independently ran MiXCR on the immunoSEQ multiplex PCR reads; one entry per CDR3 protein. This table has a few hundred thousand distinct CDR3 sequences, approximately 95% appearing once. Sequenced: CD4+ T cells from PBMCs. These TCRs come from a human donor with multiple sclerosis. The CDR3 runs from the conserved cysteine through the conserved F or W. Fields, in order: D gene, clone size, J gene, V gene, CDR3 DNA, CDR3 protein. A D gene is named only where the DNA matches it firmly. Size is omitted from some rows. Given values are once, few, many or a class for expanded clones.

>-|-|TRBJ2-1|TRBV2
TGTGCCAGCACGCGTCCCCCGAGACAGCCAAACAATGAGCAGTTCTTC
CASTRPPRQPNNEQFF
>-|-|TRBJ2-7|TRBV11-2
TGTGCCAGCAGCCTCCGGGACGGCCGTCGGTACGAGCAGTACTTC
CASSLRDGRRYEQYF
>TRBD1|-|TRBJ1-2|TRBV6-5
TGTGCCAGCAGGGGACAGTCAAACTATGGCTACACCTTC
CASRGQSNYGYTF
>TRBD2|-|TRBJ2-3|TRBV12-3/TRBV12-4
TGTGCCAGCAGCGCATGGACTAGCGGCACAGATACGCAGTATTTT
CASSAWTSGTDTQYF
>TRBD1|-|TRBJ2-1|TRBV3-1
TGTGCCAGCAGCCAAGATGAAGGGGGCATAGATGAGCAGTTCTTC
CASSQDEGGIDEQFF
>TRBD2|-|TRBJ2-7|TRBV7-7
TGTGCCCGGGAGGGCAGCCCCTACGAGCAGTACTTC
CAREGSPYEQYF
>-|-|TRBJ2-4|TRBV6-5
TGTGCCAGCAGCTACAATAGCGGAGGGGGGGCCAAAAACATTCAGTACTTC
CASSYNSGGGAKNIQYF
>-|-|TRBJ1-5|TRBV25-1
TGTGCCAGCAGTGAATCATATAGCAATCAGCCCCAGCATTTT
CASSESYSNQPQHF
>TRBD1|once|TRBJ2-5|TRBV2
TGTGCCAGCAGTGTTAGAGGGACAGGGGGCCTGAGAGAGACCCAGTACTTC
CASSVRGTGGLRETQYF
>-|-|TRBJ1-6|TRBV20-1
TGCAGTGCCCAGACAGCTAATTCACCCCTCCACTTT
CSAQTANSPLHF
>-|-|TRBJ1-1|TRBV19
TGTGCCAGTAGTATTGGGGCCCCGACAGGAAACACTGAAGCTTTCTTT
CASSIGAPTGNTEAFF
>-|-|TRBJ1-2|TRBV12-3/TRBV12-4
TGTGCCAGCAGTTTGGCCGCCAGAAACTATGGCTACACCTTC
CASSLAARNYGYTF
>TRBD1|-|TRBJ1-1|TRBV29-1
TGCAGCGGAAACCCCGGGACAGGTCGAACCCGGGCTTTCTTT
CSGNPGTGRTRAFF
>-|-|TRBJ1-5|TRBV12-5
TGTGCTAGTGGTTTGGGTAGCAATCAGCCCCAGCATTTT
CASGLGSNQPQHF
>TRBD1|-|TRBJ2-7|TRBV5-6
TGTGCCAGCAGCTCACGGGACAGGATAACCTACGAGCAGTACTTC
CASSSRDRITYEQYF
>-|-|TRBJ1-2|TRBV9
TGTGCCAGCAGCGTATTCAGTAACTATGGCTACACCTTC
CASSVFSNYGYTF
>TRBD1|-|TRBJ1-1|TRBV29-1
TGCAGCGTGGAATATACAGGGGGCTTGAACACTGAAGCTTTCTTT
CSVEYTGGLNTEAFF
>-|-|TRBJ2-1|TRBV30
TGTGCCTACAGAACAGACAACTGGAATGAGCAGTTCTTC
CAYRTDNWNEQFF
>-|-|TRBJ2-7|TRBV29-1
TGCAGCCCAGAGAGTCACACGTTTCGCGAAAACTACGAGCAGTACTTC
CSPESHTFRENYEQYF
>-|-|TRBJ1-5|TRBV5-1
TGCGCCAGCAGCCCGGGCGTTGGTCCAGCGGGCAATCAGCCCCAGCATTTT
CASSPGVGPAGNQPQHF
>-|-|TRBJ2-5|TRBV18
TGTGCCAGCTCACCACGGCAGGAATTCGAGACCCAGTACTTC
CASSPRQEFETQYF
>-|-|TRBJ2-1|TRBV27
TGTGCCAGCAGTTTTTCCGGTCGACTAGGCTACAATGAGCAGTTCTTC
CASSFSGRLGYNEQFF
>-|-|TRBJ2-1|TRBV30
TGTGCCTCGACTGCGATGGGGGGTTCCTACAATGAGCAGTTCTTC
CASTAMGGSYNEQFF
>-|-|TRBJ2-6|TRBV27
TGTGCCAGCAGTTTACTACAATTCGGGGGAACTGGGGCCAACGTCCTGACTTTC
CASSLLQFGGTGANVLTF
>TRBD2|-|TRBJ2-7|TRBV20-1
TGCAGTGCCCGGACTAGCGGGACCCACGAGCAGTACTTC
CSARTSGTHEQYF
>-|-|TRBJ2-2|TRBV5-6
TGTGCCAGCAAATTGACAGGGAACACCGGGGAGCTGTTTTTT
CASKLTGNTGELFF
>-|-|TRBJ1-1|TRBV10-3
TGTGCCATCAGGGAGTTGACTGAAGCTTTCTTT
CAIRELTEAFF
>TRBD1|once|TRBJ2-7|TRBV29-1
TGCAGCGGACTTCTCGGGACAGGGGAACACGAGCAGTACTTC
CSGLLGTGEHEQYF
>-|-|TRBJ2-6|TRBV2
TGTGCCAGCACCCAGGAGGGGCAAGCTGGGGCCAACGTCCTGACTTTC
CASTQEGQAGANVLTF
>-|-|TRBJ2-3|TRBV5-1
TGCGCCAGCAGCTTTCGTCGCGGTACAGATACGCAGTATTTT
CASSFRRGTDTQYF
>TRBD1|-|TRBJ1-3|TRBV12-3/TRBV12-4
TGTGCCAGTGACAGGGCTGGAAACACCATATATTTT
CASDRAGNTIYF
>TRBD2|-|TRBJ2-1|TRBV20-1
TGCAGTGCTAGAGGACTAGCGGAGGCCCAATTCTTC
CSARGLAEAQFF
>-|-|TRBJ2-1|TRBV18
TGTGCCAGCTCACGCGGGATAGATCAAGAGCAGTTCTTC
CASSRGIDQEQFF
>-|-|TRBJ2-1|TRBV11-1
TGTGCCAGCAGCAGTAATAATGAGCAGTTCTTC
CASSSNNEQFF
>-|-|TRBJ1-2|TRBV29-1
TGCAGCGTTTGGCGCAGGGTACAAGGCTACACCTTC
CSVWRRVQGYTF
>TRBD2|-|TRBJ2-1|TRBV19
TGTGCCAGTAGTATAGGGACTAGCGGGTACAATGAGCAGTTCTTC
CASSIGTSGYNEQFF
>-|-|TRBJ1-2|TRBV20-1
TGCAGTGCTAGAGATCATCTCAGGTCCTATGGCTACACCTTC
CSARDHLRSYGYTF
>-|-|TRBJ2-3|TRBV29-1
TGCAGCGTTCTTCCTTCCGGGGCCTACACAGATACGCAGTATTTT
CSVLPSGAYTDTQYF
>-|-|TRBJ2-2|TRBV30
TGTGCCTGGAGGGCTACCGGGGAGCTGTTTTTT
CAWRATGELFF
>-|-|TRBJ1-2|TRBV29-1
TGCAGCGTCAGAAGGGTCGGCTATGGCTACACCTTC
CSVRRVGYGYTF
>-|-|TRBJ1-1|TRBV2
TGTGCCAGCAGTGAAGCGCTTGTCGGCTTGCGCACTGAAGCTTTCTTT
CASSEALVGLRTEAFF
>-|-|TRBJ2-6|TRBV5-1
TGCGCCAGCAGCTTCGTCAGCAGCTCTGGGGCCAACGTCCTGACTTTC
CASSFVSSSGANVLTF
>-|-|TRBJ1-4|TRBV7-2
TGTGCCAGCAGCTTAGTGAGCAGGAAAGATGAAAAACTGTTTTTT
CASSLVSRKDEKLFF
>TRBD1|-|TRBJ1-1|TRBV29-1
TGCAGCGCCGGACAGGGGTTGGCTGAAGCTTTCTTT
CSAGQGLAEAFF
>-|-|TRBJ2-3|TRBV3-1
TGTGCCAGCAGCCAAGATACAGGGCACTGGGATACGCAGTATTTT
CASSQDTGHWDTQYF